The present TCR beta chain was sequenced within a study of CD8 T cells in Susac syndrome. Regarding the study as a whole: A relatively small number of individuals underwent TCR sequencing and HLA analysis.

Worth noting for this clonotype: Its specificity is not known.

CD8+ and CD4+ T cells from blood underwent TCR beta sequencing. The multiple sclerosis control group comprised treatment-naive patients with stable or active relapsing-remitting disease. The authors reverse transcribed roughly 0.5 to 1 ug RNA with random hexamers. Amplification of the TCR beta CDR3 was carried out by immunoSEQ multiplex PCR, which spanned a total of 54 Vbeta and 13 Jbeta segments. TCRdb used MiXCR to reprocess the immunoSEQ multiplex PCR reads, holding one entry per CDR3 protein. The sample lists about 300,000 distinct CDR3 sequences, around 83% occurring once. Germline trimming cut 1 base from V and 5 bases from J; bases unmatched to any gene: 9. There are 18 residues in the CDR3. CDR1 and CDR2 from the germline V gene are SGHTA and FQGNSA.

Sequenced: CD8+ T cells from PBMCs. The TCR comes from a human donor with multiple sclerosis. The chain recombines TRBV7-2 with TRBJ2-7; TRBD2 matches 15 bases. CDR3 sequence: CASSLEGLAGGPWDEQYF. The CDR3 coding sequence is TGTGCCAGCAGCTTAGAGGGACTAGCGGGAGGCCCTTGGGACGAGCAGTACTTC.